These T cell receptor beta chains were read from a single sample in a study of blood T cell repertoires in COVID-19. The assay was immunoSEQ multiplex PCR, and TCRdb's table has in-frame clones only and misses some. The sample consists of approximately 110,000 clones, 88% of them appearing once. Specimen: peripheral blood. These receptors were collected from a woman aged 45-60 years with active or convalescent COVID-19. The CDR3 runs from the conserved cysteine through the conserved F or W. Fields, in order: CDR3 DNA, CDR3 protein, V gene, clone size, D gene, J gene. The D gene is left open where the match is weak. A clone size is listed for some rows: how often the clone was seen (once, few, many), or a class if it is expanded.

CDR3nt: TGTGCCAGCAGTTACGGGGCGGGAGGGACCTACGAGCAGTACTTC
CDR3aa: CASSYGAGGTYEQYF
v_gene: TRBV6-2/TRBV6-3
abundance: .
d_gene: TRBD2
j_gene: TRBJ2-7

CDR3nt: TGTGCCAGCAGCTTACCTAGCGGGAGTACGTGGGATACGCAGTATTTT
CDR3aa: CASSLPSGSTWDTQYF
v_gene: TRBV5-8
abundance: .
d_gene: TRBD2
j_gene: TRBJ2-3

CDR3nt: TGTGCCAGCAGCTTAGTCGGGGGGGGGCGCACAAATACGCAGTATTTT
CDR3aa: CASSLVGGGRTNTQYF
v_gene: TRBV5-4
abundance: .
d_gene: TRBD2
j_gene: TRBJ2-3

CDR3nt: TGTGCCAGCAGCCCCCTGGGGAAAGGAGGTGAAAAACTGTTTTTT
CDR3aa: CASSPLGKGGEKLFF
v_gene: TRBV14
abundance: .
d_gene: .
j_gene: TRBJ1-4

CDR3nt: TGTGCCAGCAGCGAGGGGGGACAGAGGGAGACCCAGTACTTC
CDR3aa: CASSEGGQRETQYF
v_gene: TRBV9
abundance: .
d_gene: .
j_gene: TRBJ2-5

CDR3nt: TGCGCCAGCAGCCAAGAAGTAGACAGAAGGGGTGAAAAACTGTTTTTT
CDR3aa: CASSQEVDRRGEKLFF
v_gene: TRBV4-3
abundance: .
d_gene: .
j_gene: TRBJ1-4

CDR3nt: TGCGCCAGCACTCCTGGTGGGGGGGTCTCCTACAATGAGCAGTTCTTC
CDR3aa: CASTPGGGVSYNEQFF
v_gene: TRBV5-1
abundance: .
d_gene: TRBD2
j_gene: TRBJ2-1

CDR3nt: TGTGCCAGCAGCCAAGTCCAGGGGTCGGGAACTGAAGCTTTCTTT
CDR3aa: CASSQVQGSGTEAFF
v_gene: TRBV3-1/TRBV3-2
abundance: .
d_gene: .
j_gene: TRBJ1-1

CDR3nt: TGTGCCAGCCGGGGGGACTACTCTGGAAACACCATATATTTT
CDR3aa: CASRGDYSGNTIYF
v_gene: TRBV2
abundance: .
d_gene: .
j_gene: TRBJ1-3

CDR3nt: TGTGCCAGCAGCTCCCCTAGCGGGAGCTACTCCTACGAGCAGTACTTC
CDR3aa: CASSSPSGSYSYEQYF
v_gene: TRBV7-2
abundance: .
d_gene: TRBD2
j_gene: TRBJ2-7

CDR3nt: TGTGCCAGCAGCCAAGGAGCAGGGAATTCACCCCTCCACTTT
CDR3aa: CASSQGAGNSPLHF
v_gene: TRBV4-2
abundance: .
d_gene: .
j_gene: TRBJ1-6

CDR3nt: TGTGCCTGGAGTAGGGGGAGCTCCTATAATTCACCCCTCCACTTT
CDR3aa: CAWSRGSSYNSPLHF
v_gene: TRBV30
abundance: .
d_gene: .
j_gene: TRBJ1-6

CDR3nt: TGCAGCGCCCGGAGGGGGCTCTACGAGCAGTACTTC
CDR3aa: CSARRGLYEQYF
v_gene: TRBV29-1
abundance: .
d_gene: .
j_gene: TRBJ2-7

CDR3nt: TGTGCCAGCAGCTTGGATTTCAGGGGGGATGGCTACACCTTC
CDR3aa: CASSLDFRGDGYTF
v_gene: TRBV5-6
abundance: few
d_gene: TRBD1
j_gene: TRBJ1-2

CDR3nt: TGTGCCTGGAGTCACGGTCTCTCTGGAAACACCATATATTTT
CDR3aa: CAWSHGLSGNTIYF
v_gene: TRBV30
abundance: .
d_gene: .
j_gene: TRBJ1-3

CDR3nt: TGCGCCAGCAGCCAAGGACCGGGACTAAACAATGAGCAGTTCTTC
CDR3aa: CASSQGPGLNNEQFF
v_gene: TRBV4-3
abundance: few
d_gene: TRBD2
j_gene: TRBJ2-1

CDR3nt: TGTGCCAGCAGTCTACCACAGGGGGAAGCTTTCTTT
CDR3aa: CASSLPQGEAFF
v_gene: TRBV6-2/TRBV6-3
abundance: .
d_gene: TRBD1
j_gene: TRBJ1-1

CDR3nt: TGTGCCAGCAGTTTACAGGGGGCAAGAACTGAAGCTTTCTTT
CDR3aa: CASSLQGARTEAFF
v_gene: TRBV28
abundance: .
d_gene: TRBD1
j_gene: TRBJ1-1

CDR3nt: TGTGCCAGCAGTACCTTAGCGGGAGTAAGCAATGAGCAGTTCTTC
CDR3aa: CASSTLAGVSNEQFF
v_gene: TRBV6-4
abundance: .
d_gene: TRBD2
j_gene: TRBJ2-1

CDR3nt: TGCGCCAGCACTTCTAGCGGGAACTACGAGCAGTACTTC
CDR3aa: CASTSSGNYEQYF
v_gene: TRBV5-1
abundance: few
d_gene: TRBD2
j_gene: TRBJ2-7

CDR3nt: TGTGCCAGCAGTGAATATGTGGCTAGCGGAAAAGAGACCCAGTACTTC
CDR3aa: CASSEYVASGKETQYF
v_gene: TRBV25-1
abundance: .
d_gene: TRBD2
j_gene: TRBJ2-5

CDR3nt: TGTGCCAGCAGTTACCCTCCAGCAGGCTCCTACGAGCAGTACTTC
CDR3aa: CASSYPPAGSYEQYF
v_gene: TRBV6-2/TRBV6-3
abundance: .
d_gene: .
j_gene: TRBJ2-7

CDR3nt: TGTGCCAGCAGTTCGACTAGCGGGAGGGGCACCGGGGAGCTGTTTTTT
CDR3aa: CASSSTSGRGTGELFF
v_gene: TRBV28
abundance: .
d_gene: TRBD2
j_gene: TRBJ2-2

CDR3nt: TGTGCCACCCTAGGCACAGATACGCAGTATTTT
CDR3aa: CATLGTDTQYF
v_gene: TRBV10-3
abundance: .
d_gene: .
j_gene: TRBJ2-3

CDR3nt: TGTGCCAGCAGCCCGAGGACAGGTGTACTAGACTACGAGCAGTACTTC
CDR3aa: CASSPRTGVLDYEQYF
v_gene: TRBV9
abundance: .
d_gene: TRBD1
j_gene: TRBJ2-7

CDR3nt: TGTGCCAGCTCAGATGGGGGACAGGGGACCTACGAGCAGTACTTC
CDR3aa: CASSDGGQGTYEQYF
v_gene: TRBV2
abundance: once
d_gene: TRBD1
j_gene: TRBJ2-7

CDR3nt: TGTGCCAGCAGTGAAGCGGACAGGGTCCACACTGAAGCTTTCTTT
CDR3aa: CASSEADRVHTEAFF
v_gene: TRBV2
abundance: .
d_gene: TRBD1
j_gene: TRBJ1-1

CDR3nt: TGTGCCAGCAGTTACTCGAATAGCCCGCGGGAGACCCAGTACTTC
CDR3aa: CASSYSNSPRETQYF
v_gene: TRBV6-2/TRBV6-3
abundance: .
d_gene: .
j_gene: TRBJ2-5

CDR3nt: TGTGCCAGCAGCCCGACAGAAGAAGACAAAGCTAACTATGGCTACACCTTC
CDR3aa: CASSPTEEDKANYGYTF
v_gene: TRBV13
abundance: .
d_gene: .
j_gene: TRBJ1-2

CDR3nt: TGTGCCAGCAGCCCCAGTATGGGGGAGGGCCTTTACGAGCAGTACTTC
CDR3aa: CASSPSMGEGLYEQYF
v_gene: TRBV11-2
abundance: once
d_gene: TRBD2
j_gene: TRBJ2-7

CDR3nt: TGTGCCAGCAGCCAACCGGGACTAGCGGGAGAGGTTGCCGGGGAGCTGTTTTTT
CDR3aa: CASSQPGLAGEVAGELFF
v_gene: TRBV4-2
abundance: .
d_gene: TRBD2
j_gene: TRBJ2-2

CDR3nt: TGTGCCAGCAGCTGGAGGGAGGCCGGGGAGCTGTTTTTT
CDR3aa: CASSWREAGELFF
v_gene: TRBV5-4
abundance: .
d_gene: .
j_gene: TRBJ2-2

CDR3nt: TGTGCCAGCTCAGAGACAGGGCTAACTGAAGCTTTCTTT
CDR3aa: CASSETGLTEAFF
v_gene: TRBV18
abundance: .
d_gene: TRBD1
j_gene: TRBJ1-1

CDR3nt: TGTGCCAGCAGTGTAAGGACTAGCGGGTTACGCACAGATACGCAGTATTTT
CDR3aa: CASSVRTSGLRTDTQYF
v_gene: TRBV28
abundance: .
d_gene: TRBD2
j_gene: TRBJ2-3

CDR3nt: TGTGCCAGTAGTCCTTGGGAGGGGACTGAAGCTTTCTTT
CDR3aa: CASSPWEGTEAFF
v_gene: TRBV19
abundance: .
d_gene: .
j_gene: TRBJ1-1

CDR3nt: TGCGCCAGCAGCTTCTCCTCAGGGGTTTCACCCCTCCACTTT
CDR3aa: CASSFSSGVSPLHF
v_gene: TRBV5-1
abundance: .
d_gene: .
j_gene: TRBJ1-6